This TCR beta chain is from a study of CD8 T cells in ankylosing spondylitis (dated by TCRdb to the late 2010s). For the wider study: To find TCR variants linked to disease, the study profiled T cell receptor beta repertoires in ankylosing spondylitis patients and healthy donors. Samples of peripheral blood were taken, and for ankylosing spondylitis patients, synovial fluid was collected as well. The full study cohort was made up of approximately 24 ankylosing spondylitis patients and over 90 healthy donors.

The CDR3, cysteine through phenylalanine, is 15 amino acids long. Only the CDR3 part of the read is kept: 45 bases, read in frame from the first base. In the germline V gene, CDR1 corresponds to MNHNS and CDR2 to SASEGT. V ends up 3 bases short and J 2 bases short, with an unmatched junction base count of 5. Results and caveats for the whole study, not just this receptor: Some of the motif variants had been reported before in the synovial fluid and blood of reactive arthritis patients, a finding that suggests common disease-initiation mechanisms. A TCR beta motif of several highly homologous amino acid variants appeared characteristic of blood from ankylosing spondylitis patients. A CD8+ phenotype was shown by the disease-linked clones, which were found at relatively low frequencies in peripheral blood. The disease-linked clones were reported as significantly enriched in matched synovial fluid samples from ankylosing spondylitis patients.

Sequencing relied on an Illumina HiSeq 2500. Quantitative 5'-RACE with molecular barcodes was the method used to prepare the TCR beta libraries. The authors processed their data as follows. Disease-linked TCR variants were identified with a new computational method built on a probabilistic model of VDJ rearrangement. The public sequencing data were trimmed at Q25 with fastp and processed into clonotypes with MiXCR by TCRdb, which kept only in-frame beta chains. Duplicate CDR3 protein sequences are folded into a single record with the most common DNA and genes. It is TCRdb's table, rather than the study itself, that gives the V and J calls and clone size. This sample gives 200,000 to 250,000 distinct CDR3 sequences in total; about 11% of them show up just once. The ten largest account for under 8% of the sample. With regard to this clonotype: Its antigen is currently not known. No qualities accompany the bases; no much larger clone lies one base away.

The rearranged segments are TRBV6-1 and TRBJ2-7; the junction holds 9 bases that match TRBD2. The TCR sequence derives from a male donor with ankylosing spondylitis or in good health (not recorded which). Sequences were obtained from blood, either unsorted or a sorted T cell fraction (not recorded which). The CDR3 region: CASSESGGGAYEQYF. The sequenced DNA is TGTGCCAGCAGTGAGAGCGGCGGGGGGGCCTACGAGCAGTACTTC.